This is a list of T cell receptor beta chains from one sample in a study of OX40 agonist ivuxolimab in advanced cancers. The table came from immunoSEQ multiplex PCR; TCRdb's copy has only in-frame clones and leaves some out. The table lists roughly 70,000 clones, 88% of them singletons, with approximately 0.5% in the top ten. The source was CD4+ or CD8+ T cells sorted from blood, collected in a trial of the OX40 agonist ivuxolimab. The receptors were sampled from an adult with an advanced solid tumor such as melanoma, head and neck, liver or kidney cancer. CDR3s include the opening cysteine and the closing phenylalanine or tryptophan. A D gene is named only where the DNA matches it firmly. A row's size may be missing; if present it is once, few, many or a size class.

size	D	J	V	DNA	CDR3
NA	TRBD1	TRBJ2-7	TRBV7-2	TGTGCCAGCAGCCGGGGGACAGGGTGGGCCCAGGGGCAGTACTTC	CASSRGTGWAQGQYF
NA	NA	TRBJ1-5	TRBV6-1	TGTGCCAGCAGTGAATTTAAGAATCAGCCCCAGCATTTT	CASSEFKNQPQHF
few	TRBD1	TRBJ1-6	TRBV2	TGTGCCAGCAGTGGACAGGGATTTGATTCACCCCTCCACTTT	CASSGQGFDSPLHF
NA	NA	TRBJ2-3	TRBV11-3	TGTGCCAGCAGCTTAGGAGGGGGGACTCCCACAGATACGCAGTATTTT	CASSLGGGTPTDTQYF
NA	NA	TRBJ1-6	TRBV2	TGTGCCAGCGCCCGTGGGGAATATAATTCACCCCTCCACTTT	CASARGEYNSPLHF
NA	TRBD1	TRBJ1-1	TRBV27	TGTGCCAGCAGTCTCGGACAGGGGACGAAAGCTTTCTTT	CASSLGQGTKAFF
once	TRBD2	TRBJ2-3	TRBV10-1	TGCGCCAGCAGTGCGGGACTAGCGGGGATCACAGATACGCAGTATTTT	CASSAGLAGITDTQYF
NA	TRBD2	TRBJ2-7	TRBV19	TGTGCCAGTAGTCCGCTAGCGGGGGGATCCTACGAGCAGTACTTC	CASSPLAGGSYEQYF
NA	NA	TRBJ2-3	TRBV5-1	TGCGCCAGCCAGGAGCCTGGAGATACGCAGTATTTT	CASQEPGDTQYF
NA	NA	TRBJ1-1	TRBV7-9	TGTGCCAGCAGCTTGGGGGGGATCCAAGGGACTGAAGCTTTCTTT	CASSLGGIQGTEAFF